This TCR beta chain was profiled in a study of T cells in Graves' hyperthyroidism and ophthalmopathy (dated by TCRdb to between 2019 and 2020). For the study in its entirety: Peripheral blood was collected at initial diagnosis, before any treatment. A discovery cohort of roughly 100 patients, roughly 45 with Graves' ophthalmopathy and 55 to 65 with stable Graves' hyperthyroidism, was used to find distinguishing TCR V-J signatures. Prospective prediction of ophthalmopathy was tested in an independent validation cohort of 18 to 20 hyperthyroidism patients and around 16 patients who later progressed to ophthalmopathy. The 90 to 100 discovery patients were randomly split 7:3 into training and test sets. In about 6 Graves' hyperthyroidism patients, the study also compared T-cell repertoires from thyroid tissue with T-cell repertoires from blood. After blood sampling, hyperthyroidism patients were treated with methimazole at a starting dose of 30 mg daily, and ophthalmopathy patients were treated with high-dose intravenous methylprednisolone. According to the paper, TCR Vbeta CDR3 sequencing was carried out on 135 peripheral blood samples, which came from fewer than 50 ophthalmopathy, under 80 hyperthyroidism and some 17 progressor patients. Findings and caveats that apply to the study as a whole: Most expanded thyroid clonotypes (frequency above 0.001) were also found in blood, which suggests that blood repertoires may mirror thyroid immune responses. In validation, the model predicted progression to ophthalmopathy a median of about 6 months before onset, with around 70% sensitivity and almost 75% specificity. No statistical method was used to set the sample size in advance, and investigators knew the group allocation. A 13 V-J signature model separated ophthalmopathy from stable hyperthyroidism, with 87.88% sensitivity and 81% to 82% specificity in cross-validation and 80%/75% in testing.

Including the terminal cysteine and phenylalanine, the CDR3 comprises 20 residues. Here the CDR3 DNA is all that survives: 60 bases in frame from base 1. CDR1 and CDR2 were assigned from the germline V gene as SGHAT and FQNNGV. V ends up 5 bases short and J 0 bases short, with an unmatched junction base count of 17. TCR beta CDR3 regions were amplified from RNA transcripts. For the first round of RT-PCR on the TCR CDR3, the HTBI primer set was used together with the Qiagen OneStep RT-PCR kit. Libraries were constructed in a second round of multiplex PCR, after which size selection and purification were carried out. Sequencing of the libraries was done on an Illumina HiSeq2000 using paired-end 100 bp reads. In the paper's pipeline: SOAPnuke was used to process the raw data, throwing out any read that contained adapters or uncalled bases, had a mean Phred below 15, or lacked an exact constant-primer or identifier match. High-quality paired reads were merged using COPE v1.2.5, and each unique nucleotide sequence was defined as a clonotype. MiTCR v1.1 was used to align the clonotypes against IMGT TRBV, TRBD and TRBJ reference segments. Only V-J combinations with frequency above 0.0001, covering 98% to 99.2% of repertoires, were analysed. A TCS score was defined as the ratio of F50 (clonal expansion) to E x V (chaos), with BLOSUM62-based TCRdist applied between CDR3 peptides within each V-J. Welch's t-statistics and random forest reduced some 510 V-J features to fewer than 15, which were used in a naive Bayes classifier (R e1071). TCRdb took the public reads, trimmed them with fastp at Q25, ran MiXCR for clone calling and kept in-frame beta chains. Rows are unified per CDR3 protein, each entry keeping the most common DNA and genes. The V and J calls, along with clone size, are taken from TCRdb and not from the paper's own processing. The sample yields 690,000 or so distinct CDR3 sequences; roughly a sixth were counted once. The top ten hold 15% to 20% of the sample.

This clonotype was detected ten times or more. Its recognized antigen is unknown. No much larger clonotype is one base removed from it; base qualities were not supplied. Hyperthyroidism patients were aged 18 to 65 years and newly diagnosed, with disease duration of less than 2 months. Any patient with an uncontrolled infection, another autoimmune disease, pregnancy or lactation was excluded. Diagnoses were established on the basis of clinical symptoms, serum thyroxine and TRAb, thyroid ultrasound, and orbital computed tomography. Blood from progressor patients was collected at the time of first diagnosis with hyperthyroidism, before any ophthalmopathy symptoms had appeared. PBMCs were isolated from 10 ml of fresh peripheral blood by Ficoll-Paque density gradient centrifugation. Progressor patients were initially diagnosed with Graves' hyperthyroidism and developed ophthalmopathy during follow-up. Trizol reagent was used to extract total RNA, and RNA quality was then checked on an Agilent 2100 Bioanalyzer.

This receptor was taken from a woman aged 50 to 60 with Graves' hyperthyroidism that later progressed to Graves' ophthalmopathy. The rearranged segments are TRBV11-2 and TRBJ1-3; TRBD1 lines up with 9 middle nucleotides. Sequencing used blood. The DNA sequence is TGTGCCAGCAGCCGGTCGAGGACGGGACAGGGTAGACTCTCTGGAAACACCATATATTTT. The translation is CASSRSRTGQGRLSGNTIYF. Reference TRBV11-2 and TRBJ1-3 proteins supply the regions before and after the CDR3; the full variable domain is: EAGVAQSPRYKIIEKRQSVAFWCNPISGHATLYWYQQILGQGPKLLIQFQNNGVVDDSQLPKDRFSAERLKGVDSTLKIQPAKLEDSAVYLCASSRSRTGQGRLSGNTIYFGEGSWLTVV.